In its sample, the clone carrying this T cell receptor (beta chain) was seen once. The antigen is unknown. The assay was immunoSEQ multiplex PCR, and TCRdb's table has in-frame clones only and misses some. This sample has about 7,900 clones, with around 90% found just once. This specimen belongs to a study of chemoradiotherapy in HPV16-positive cancers. About the study: Candidate HPV-specific T-cell clones and common TCR motifs came from functional assays in a couple of HPV16-positive patients.

Repeated repertoire sampling spanned the course of chemoradiotherapy. Study conclusions and caveats: The functional HPV-specific definition rests on just a couple of HPV16-positive patients. HPV-responsive T-cell expansion during chemoradiotherapy was linked to improved recurrence-free survival in HPV16-positive patients.

V lost 3 bases, J lost 0 bases, and 3 bases stayed unmatched. CDR3 length: 15 amino acids. Germline assignment: CDR1 SGHTA and CDR2 FQGNSA. The material was blood, obtained from a patient who underwent chemoradiotherapy. This chain joins TRBV7-2 and TRBJ2-3; 7 bases match TRBD2. This sequence was found in a human donor with HPV-associated anogenital cancer. The CDR3 sequence: CASSFTSASTDTQYF. The CDR3 bases are TGTGCCAGCAGCTTCACTAGCGCAAGCACAGATACGCAGTATTTT.